The clone carrying this T cell receptor beta chain was counted only a few times. Its cognate antigen is unknown. These data belong to a study of identical twins. One entry per CDR3 protein results from TCRdb running MiXCR on the 5' RACE reads. The data hold a few hundred thousand distinct CDR3 sequences, with around 9.7% observed a single time. Study findings and constraints: The study drew conclusions from cross-sectional statistical analysis, not from following the same donors. Twin pairs' shared out-of-frame alpha sequences were enriched in low generation probability. Model-predicted out-of-frame TCR alpha sharing fell below observed values in monozygotic twins.

CDR1 is SGHKS, CDR2 YYEKEE, per germline (reference sequence). The junction had 8 bases not matched to a gene; V was cut back by 1 base and J by 7 bases. This CDR3 contains 15 residues. This sample was also put to use in a study of yellow fever vaccine responses in identical twins.

This sequence was found in a woman under 30 in good health. The sequenced sample consisted of CD8+ T cells sorted from blood. This chain connects TRBV5-5 to TRBJ2-1; TRBD2 agrees at 7 bases. The CDR3, as DNA: TGTGCCAGCAGCTTGTCGGCGGGAGTGATGAATGAGCAGTTCTTC. Translating it yields CASSLSAGVMNEQFF.